This T cell receptor (beta chain) was retrieved from a study of T cell responses to AZD1222 COVID-19 vaccine. About this clone: Its antigen is undetermined.

Overall study results and limits: It was only after the peak T cell response that any repertoires were sampled.

Some clones are missing from TCRdb's copy, which holds only in-frame ones; the method was immunoSEQ multiplex PCR. The table lists over 50,000 clones, approximately 80% of them singletons. Second doses were pooled across both intervals (about 4 or about 12 weeks). Trimming removed 3 bases from V and 1 base from J; junction bases left unmatched: 2. Germline CDR1 is SNHLY and CDR2 is FYNNEI. CDR3 length: 14 amino acids. The specimen was peripheral blood, collected 28 days after the second AZD1222 dose. The clonotype originates from an adult who received the AZD1222 COVID-19 vaccine. This sequence joins TRBV2 and TRBJ2-5, with 7 bases that match TRBD1. This chain's CDR3 is CASSDRTGQETQYF. DNA for the CDR3: TGTGCCAGCAGTGATCGGACAGGCCAAGAGACCCAGTACTTC.